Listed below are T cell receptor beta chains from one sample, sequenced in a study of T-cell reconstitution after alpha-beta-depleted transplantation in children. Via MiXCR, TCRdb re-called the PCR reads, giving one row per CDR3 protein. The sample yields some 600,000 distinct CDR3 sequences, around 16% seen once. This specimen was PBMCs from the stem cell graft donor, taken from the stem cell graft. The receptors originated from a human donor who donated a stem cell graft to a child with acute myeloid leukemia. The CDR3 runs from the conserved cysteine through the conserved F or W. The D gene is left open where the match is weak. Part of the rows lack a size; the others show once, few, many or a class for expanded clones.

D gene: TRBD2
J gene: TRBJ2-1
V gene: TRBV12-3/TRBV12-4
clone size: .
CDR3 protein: CASRLAGGDDQFF
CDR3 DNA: TGTGCCAGCAGGCTAGCGGGGGGAGATGACCAGTTCTTC

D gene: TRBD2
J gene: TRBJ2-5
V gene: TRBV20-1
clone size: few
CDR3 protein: CSARTSGATQYF
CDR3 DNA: TGCAGTGCTAGGACTAGCGGGGCGACCCAGTACTTC

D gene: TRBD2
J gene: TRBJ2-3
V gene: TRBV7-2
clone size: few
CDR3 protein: CASSPRTSGGGHTQYF
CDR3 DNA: TGTGCCAGCAGCCCTAGGACTAGCGGGGGCGGGCATACGCAGTATTTT

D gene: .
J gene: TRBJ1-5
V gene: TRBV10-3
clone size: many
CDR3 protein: CAISEQVGNQPQHF
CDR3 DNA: TGTGCCATCAGTGAGCAGGTGGGGAATCAGCCCCAGCATTTT

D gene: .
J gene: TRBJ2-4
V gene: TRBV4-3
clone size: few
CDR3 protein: CASSQGAGVGNIQYF
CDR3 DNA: TGCGCCAGCAGCCAGGGGGCAGGGGTTGGAAACATTCAGTACTTC

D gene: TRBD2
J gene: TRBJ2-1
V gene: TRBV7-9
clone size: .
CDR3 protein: CASSLTLAANEQFF
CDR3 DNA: TGTGCCAGCAGCTTAACCCTAGCGGCCAATGAGCAGTTCTTC

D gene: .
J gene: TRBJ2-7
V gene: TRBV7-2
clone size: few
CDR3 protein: CASSLAGQGTHEQYF
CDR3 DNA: TGTGCCAGCAGCTTAGCAGGGCAGGGTACCCACGAGCAGTACTTC

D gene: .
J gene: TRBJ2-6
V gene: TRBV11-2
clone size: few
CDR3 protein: CASTLGGHSGANVLTF
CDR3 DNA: TGTGCCAGCACCTTGGGGGGCCACTCTGGGGCCAACGTCCTGACTTTC

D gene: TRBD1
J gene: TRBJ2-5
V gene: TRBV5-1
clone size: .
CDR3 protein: CASSATQGAGETQYF
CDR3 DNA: TGCGCCAGCAGCGCAACCCAGGGGGCTGGGGAGACCCAGTACTTC

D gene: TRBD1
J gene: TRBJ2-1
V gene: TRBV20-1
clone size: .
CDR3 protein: CSASKRDRSYNEQFF
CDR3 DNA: TGCAGTGCTAGCAAAAGGGACAGGAGTTACAATGAGCAGTTCTTC

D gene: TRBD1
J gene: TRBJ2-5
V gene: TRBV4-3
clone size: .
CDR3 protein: CASSHLGSGGETQYF
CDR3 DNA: TGCGCCAGCAGCCATCTCGGATCAGGGGGAGAGACCCAGTACTTC

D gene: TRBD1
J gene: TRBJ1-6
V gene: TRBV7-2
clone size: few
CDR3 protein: CASSLGGLDRVPLHF
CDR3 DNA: TGTGCCAGCAGCTTAGGGGGCTTGGACAGGGTGCCCCTCCACTTT

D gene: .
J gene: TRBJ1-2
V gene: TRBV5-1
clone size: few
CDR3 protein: CASSSGPSSLKYGYTF
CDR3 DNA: TGCGCCAGCAGCTCGGGGCCTTCCTCCTTAAAGTATGGCTACACCTTC

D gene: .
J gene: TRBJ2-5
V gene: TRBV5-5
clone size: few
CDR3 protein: CASVGRTDFQETQYF
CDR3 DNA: TGTGCCAGCGTGGGGCGCACCGATTTCCAAGAGACCCAGTACTTC

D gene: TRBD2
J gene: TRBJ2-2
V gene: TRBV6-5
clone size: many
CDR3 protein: CASSYIGGGVTGELFF
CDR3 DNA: TGTGCCAGCAGTTACATTGGCGGGGGAGTAACCGGGGAGCTGTTTTTT

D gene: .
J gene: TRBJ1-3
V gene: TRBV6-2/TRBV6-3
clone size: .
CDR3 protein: CASSFRDGGNTIYF
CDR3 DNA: TGTGCCAGCAGTTTCCGGGACGGCGGAAACACCATATATTTT

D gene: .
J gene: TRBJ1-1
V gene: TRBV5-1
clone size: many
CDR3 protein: CASSLDGGTEAFF
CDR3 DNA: TGCGCCAGCAGCTTGGACGGGGGCACTGAAGCTTTCTTT

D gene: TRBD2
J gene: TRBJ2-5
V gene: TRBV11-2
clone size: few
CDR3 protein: CASSFGRFSSGPQETQYF
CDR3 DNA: TGTGCCAGCAGCTTTGGCCGCTTTTCTAGCGGGCCACAAGAGACCCAGTACTTC

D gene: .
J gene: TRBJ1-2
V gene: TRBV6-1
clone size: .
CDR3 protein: CASSAQGYRSYGYTF
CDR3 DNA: TGTGCCAGCAGTGCCCAGGGGTATCGTAGCTATGGCTACACCTTC

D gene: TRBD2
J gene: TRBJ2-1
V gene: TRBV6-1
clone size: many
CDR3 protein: CASRPTSGGFYNEQFF
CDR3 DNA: TGTGCCAGCAGGCCGACTAGCGGGGGATTCTACAATGAGCAGTTCTTC

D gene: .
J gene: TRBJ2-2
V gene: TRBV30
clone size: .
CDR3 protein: CAWTYSTSVGGELFF
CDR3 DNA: TGTGCCTGGACTTACAGTACGTCGGTGGGCGGGGAGCTGTTTTTT

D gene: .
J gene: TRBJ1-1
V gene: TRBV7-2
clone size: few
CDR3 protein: CASSLEGPILRAEAFF
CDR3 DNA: TGTGCCAGCAGCTTAGAAGGTCCTATCCTTAGGGCTGAAGCTTTCTTT

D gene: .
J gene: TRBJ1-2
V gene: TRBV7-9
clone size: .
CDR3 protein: CASSLARGDYGYTF
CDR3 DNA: TGTGCCAGCAGCTTAGCAAGAGGGGACTATGGCTACACCTTC

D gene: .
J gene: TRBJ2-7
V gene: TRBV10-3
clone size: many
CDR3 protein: CAIARPVPYEQYF
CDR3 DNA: TGTGCCATCGCCCGGCCAGTCCCCTACGAGCAGTACTTC

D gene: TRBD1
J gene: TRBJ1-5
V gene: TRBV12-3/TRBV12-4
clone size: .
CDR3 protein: CASRGTGLNQPQHF
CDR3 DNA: TGTGCCAGCAGGGGGACAGGGCTAAATCAGCCCCAGCATTTT

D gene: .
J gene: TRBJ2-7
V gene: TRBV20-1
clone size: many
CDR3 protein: CSARDQAGRGTDSYEQYF
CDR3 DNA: TGCAGTGCTAGAGATCAAGCGGGCCGAGGGACCGACTCCTACGAGCAGTACTTC

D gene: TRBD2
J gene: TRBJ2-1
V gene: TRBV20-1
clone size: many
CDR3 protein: CSATSGGADEQFF
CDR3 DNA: TGCAGTGCTACAAGCGGGGGGGCCGACGAGCAGTTCTTC

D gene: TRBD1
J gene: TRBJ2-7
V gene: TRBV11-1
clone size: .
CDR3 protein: CASSLVRHETGSSYEQYF
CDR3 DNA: TGTGCCAGCAGCTTAGTCCGTCACGAGACAGGGAGCTCCTACGAGCAGTACTTC